This T cell receptor (beta chain) was sequenced during a study of shared clonotypes between healthy human individuals. Replicate PCRs run on sorted subsets employed roughly 190 ng DNA, approximately 30,000 T cell genomes. Here immunoSEQ multiplex PCR was the method, and the copy in TCRdb shows in-frame clones only, minus some. The repertoire holds approximately 2.5 million clones, with more than 90% as singletons. Per the germline V gene, CDR1 is SQVTM and CDR2 is ANQGSEA. The CDR3 has 14 residues. Trimming took 4 bases from V and 3 from J, leaving 12 bases between them. Caucasian adults living in Nashville, Tennessee, provided all samples.

V is TRBV29-1 and J is TRBJ1-4, with D possibly matching TRBD1 (5 bases). The sample consisted of naive CD4+ T cells sorted from blood. Subset given: CD45RA+ positively selected. The receptor's source is a man aged 18-30 years in good health. The CDR3 is CSVGPGLSNEKLFF. Here the CDR3 DNA reads TGCAGCGTTGGGCCGGGACTGTCTAATGAAAAACTGTTTTTT.